This T cell receptor (beta chain) comes out of a study of neoadjuvant anti-PD-1 for oral cavity cancer. Study background: Around day 43, patients without progression received a fourth nivolumab dose before surgery. Study-level points and caveats: Pretreatment Treg/Th17 ratio correlated inversely with post-treatment tumor clonality.

Patients had newly diagnosed, untreated stage II-IVA oral cavity squamous cell carcinoma. The CDR3 sequence is 13 residues long. With 8 bases removed from V and 0 bases from J, the gap between germline ends came to 10 bases. CDR1 is MNHEY, CDR2 SVGAGI, per germline. Repertoires were generated with immunoSEQ multiplex PCR, while TCRdb's copy carries only in-frame clones and drops some. This sample has around 18,000 clones, with 60% to 80% found just once. About this clone itself: Antigen: not known.

The V gene is TRBV6-5, the J gene TRBJ1-1; a possible D gene is TRBD1 (5 bases). The sample here was PBMCs, taken before nivolumab (anti-PD-1) treatment. The source is a person aged 35-79 years with oral cavity squamous cell carcinoma. The DNA for the CDR3 is TGTGCCAGCTGGCGGGGCATGAACACTGAAGCTTTCTTT. It specifies CASWRGMNTEAFF.